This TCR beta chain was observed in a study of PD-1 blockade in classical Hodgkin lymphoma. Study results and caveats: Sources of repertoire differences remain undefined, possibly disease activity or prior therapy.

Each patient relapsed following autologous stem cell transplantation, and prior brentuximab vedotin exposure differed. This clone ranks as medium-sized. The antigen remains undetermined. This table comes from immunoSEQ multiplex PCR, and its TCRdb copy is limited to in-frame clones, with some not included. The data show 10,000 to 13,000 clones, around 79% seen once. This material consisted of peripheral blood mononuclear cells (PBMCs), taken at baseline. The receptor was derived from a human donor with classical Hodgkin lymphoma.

CDR3 region: CASSDPGQSSYEQYF. The CDR3 nucleotides read TGTGCCAGCAGTGATCCGGGACAGAGCTCCTACGAGCAGTACTTC. The rearrangement uses TRBV27 and TRBJ2-7, with TRBD1 matching 7 bases. The CDR3 length is 15 residues. V shed 5 bases, J shed 0 bases, and the junction held 7 bases outside the gene matches. The germline V gene encodes CDR1 MNHEY and CDR2 SMNVEV (reference sequence).